This passage covers 14 T cell receptor beta chains from one sample sequenced in a study of T cell responses to AZD1222 COVID-19 vaccine. Sequencing used immunoSEQ multiplex PCR; TCRdb keeps in-frame clones, though not all of them. The profile covers roughly 180,000 clones, with about nine tenths appearing a single time and roughly 1.9% taken by the ten largest. The sequencing here drew on peripheral blood, taken 28 days after the second AZD1222 dose. The receptors stem from an adult who received the AZD1222 COVID-19 vaccine.

Only a few counts were recorded for this clone. The rearrangement joins TRBV4-3 to TRBJ1-3; D gene unclear. Germline V gene lookup returns CDR1 LGHNA and CDR2 YSLEER. V dropped 4 bases and J dropped 1 base, with 5 bases sitting between them. This CDR3 has 13 residues. The CDR3 coding sequence is TGCGCCAGCAGCCTTCTTTCTGGAAACACCATATATTTT. It translates to CASSLLSGNTIYF.

The genes are TRBV3-1 (or the pseudogene TRBV3-2) and TRBJ1-1, with D unresolved. This CDR3 is built from 17 residues. Germline CDR1 is LGHDT and CDR2 is YNNKEL (reference sequence). Trimming pared 3 bases from V and 5 bases from J, leaving 22 bases between. The CDR3 reads CASSQSWSGAIETEAFF. CDR3 nucleotides: TGTGCCAGCAGCCAGAGCTGGTCAGGAGCAATTGAGACTGAAGCTTTCTTT.

This chain connects TRBV20-1 to TRBJ2-5; no definite D call. Looked up from germline, CDR1 is DFQATT and CDR2 is SNEGSKA (reference sequence). V lost 6 bases, J lost 2 bases, and 7 bases lay in between. This CDR3 has 11 amino acids. The CDR3 protein is CSAARQETQYF. CDR3 coding DNA: TGCAGTGCCGCCCGTCAAGAGACCCAGTACTTC.

The rearrangement links TRBV7-9 to TRBJ2-2; D gene unclear. The V gene lost 4 bases and the J gene lost 10 bases, with 7 bases spanning the gap. Germline CDR1 SEHNR, CDR2 FQNEAQ (reference sequence). The CDR3 contains 11 residues. DNA of the CDR3: TGTGCCAGCAGCTACAACGAGGAGCTGTTTTTT. Translating it yields CASSYNEELFF.

Remarks on this clone: One end of the junction does not line up with germline, which may come from a read error. The chain employs TRBV19 and TRBJ1-4; D call uncertain. The CDR3 has 14 residues. Germline CDR1 reads LNHDA; CDR2 reads SQIVND (reference sequence). This chain's CDR3 is CASSRPATNERLFF. The DNA of the CDR3 is TGTGCCAGTAGTAGGCCGGCAACTAATGAAAGACTGTTTTTT. The whole variable domain, filled in from reference TRBV19 and TRBJ1-4, reads DGGITQSPKYLFRKEGQNVTLSCEQNLNHDAMYWYRQDPGQGLRLIYYSQIVNDFQKGDIAEGYSVSREKKESFPLTVTSAQKNPTAFYLCASSRPATNERLFFGSGTQLSVL.

This rearrangement joins TRBV5-1 to TRBJ1-1; no definite D call. The V gene's germline CDR1 is SGHRS and CDR2 YFSETQ. The V gene lost 0 bases and the J gene lost 1 base, with 10 bases spanning the gap. This CDR3 contains 15 residues. The DNA of the CDR3 is TGCGCCAGCAGCTTGGTAAGCACCAAGAACACTGAAGCTTTCTTT. It yields the protein CASSLVSTKNTEAFF.

This chain joins TRBV2 and TRBJ1-2, with 7 bases aligning to TRBD1. The CDR3 length is 15 residues. After removal of 0 bases from V and 5 bases from J, the junction contained 6 bases not matched to a gene. Germline CDR1 and CDR2: SNHLY and FYNNEI. CDR3 DNA sequence: TGTGCCAGCAGTGAAGCGCGGACAGGTTCTTATGGCTACACCTTC. Translated, it gives CASSEARTGSYGYTF.

This rearrangement joins TRBV29-1 to TRBJ2-3, with a weak D call TRBD1 (7 bases). The CDR3 covers 13 residues. CDR1 is SQVTM and CDR2 is ANQGSEA in the germline V gene. V dropped 7 bases and J dropped 2 bases, with 13 bases sitting between them. CDR3 sequence: CSAAGQFTDTQYF. The DNA of the CDR3 is TGCAGCGCCGCGGGACAGTTCACAGATACGCAGTATTTT.

The chain carries TRBV25-1 and TRBJ1-4; D not resolved. This CDR3 is built from 15 residues. V was cut by 3 bases and J by 11 bases, with 19 bases left in between. Germline CDR1 is MGHDK and CDR2 is SYGVNS. For the CDR3, the DNA is TGTGCCAGCAGTGAGCTTTCGGACGAGAAGGAGAAACTGTTTTTT. This gives the protein CASSELSDEKEKLFF.

DNA of the CDR3: TGTGCCAGTAGTATGGGCCGCCAAGATCAGCCCCAGCATTTT. It encodes CASSMGRQDQPQHF. This rearrangement joins TRBV19 to TRBJ1-5; D is undetermined. Trimming took 3 bases from V and 5 from J, leaving 11 bases between them. Germline V gene data show CDR1 as LNHDA and CDR2 as SQIVND (reference sequence). This CDR3 is built from 14 residues. Full variable domain (outside the CDR3, taken from reference TRBV19 and TRBJ1-5): DGGITQSPKYLFRKEGQNVTLSCEQNLNHDAMYWYRQDPGQGLRLIYYSQIVNDFQKGDIAEGYSVSREKKESFPLTVTSAQKNPTAFYLCASSMGRQDQPQHFGDGTRLSIL.

The chain carries TRBV27 and TRBJ1-1; D is possibly TRBD1 (6 bases). The CDR3 loop spans 14 amino acids. Germline CDR1 MNHEY, CDR2 SMNVEV (reference sequence). V was cut by 7 bases and J by 1 base, with 13 bases left in between. CDR3 coding DNA: TGTGCCAGCACCCCCGGACAGAGGAACACTGAAGCTTTCTTT. Amino acid sequence: CASTPGQRNTEAFF.

The rearrangement links TRBV19 to TRBJ1-5; no definite D call. Per germline, CDR1 LNHDA and CDR2 SQIVND (reference sequence). The CDR3 loop spans 13 amino acids. Trimming shortened V by 0 bases and J by 7 bases, and 7 bases separated the two germline ends. CDR3 DNA: TGTGCCAGTAGTATAGAGAGGGTCCAGCCCCAGCATTTT. Its protein is CASSIERVQPQHF.

V gene TRBV6-6 combines with J gene TRBJ2-7; D not resolved. The germline CDR1 and CDR2 sequences are MNHNY and SVGAGI (reference sequence). V lost 7 bases and J 1 base, leaving 14 bases between the germline ends. There are 14 residues in the CDR3. The DNA for the CDR3 is TGTGCCAGCACTAATGGCCTTAAATCCTACGAGCAGTACTTC. Translated: CASTNGLKSYEQYF.

V usage is TRBV19 and J usage is TRBJ1-6; no firm D call. Germline values: CDR1 LNHDA, CDR2 SQIVND (reference sequence). V was shortened by 11 bases and J by 0 bases, with 17 bases between the two germline ends. The CDR3 spans 16 residues. As DNA, the CDR3 is TGTGCCCACCTCCAGGAGACCCACTCCTATAATTCACCCCTCCACTTT. Its protein product is CAHLQETHSYNSPLHF.